This passage covers 21 T cell receptor beta chains from one sample sequenced in a study of identical twins. TCRdb reprocessed the 5' RACE reads with MiXCR, giving one entry per CDR3 protein. This table holds about 890,000 distinct CDR3 sequences, about 12% found once. The same specimen was also included in a second study, on yellow fever vaccine responses in identical twins.

Material: PBMCs. These TCRs come from a woman aged 18-29 years in good health.

The rearrangement uses TRBV7-2 and TRBJ1-4; 8 bases fit TRBD1. The ends lost 1 base at V and 7 bases at J; junction bases unmatched: 5. CDR3 length equals 15 residues. Germline-derived CDR1 and CDR2 are SGHTA and FQGNSA. The CDR3 region is CASSLVGDRLEKLFF. DNA for the CDR3: TGTGCCAGCAGCTTAGTCGGGGACAGGCTTGAAAAACTGTTTTTT. Variable domain in full (rest from reference TRBV7-2 and TRBJ1-4): GAGVSQSPSNKVTEKGKDVELRCDPISGHTALYWYRQSLGQGLEFLIYFQGNSAPDKSGLPSDRFSAERTGGSVSTLTIQRTQQEDSAVYLCASSLVGDRLEKLFFGSGTQLSVL.

There are a few counts of this clonotype. The chain links TRBV5-1 to TRBJ2-3, with TRBD1 matching over 9 bases. Trimming took 4 bases from V and 6 from J; bases not matched to a gene: 15. The CDR3 extends over 17 amino acids. Germline V gene lookup returns CDR1 SGHRS and CDR2 YFSETQ. CDR3 DNA sequence: TGCGCCAGCAGCCGAGCACTAGGGACAGGGCAGTCCGATACGCAGTATTTT. This encodes CASSRALGTGQSDTQYF.

This clonotype occurred many times. The chain uses TRBV27 and TRBJ2-3, with D tentatively TRBD1 (5 bases). This CDR3 has 15 amino acids. V lost 3 bases, J lost 3 bases, and 13 bases lay in between. Germline V gives CDR1 MNHEY, CDR2 SMNVEV (reference sequence). For the CDR3, the DNA is TGTGCCAGCAGTTTTGGGGCCTCAGGGACAGATACGCAGTATTTT. Its protein is CASSFGASGTDTQYF.

Only one count was recorded for this clonotype. The rearrangement links TRBV6-2 or TRBV6-3 to TRBJ2-7; TRBD1 matches at 10 bases. V was pared by 7 bases and J by 0 bases, with 3 bases of the junction left unmatched. The germline V gene encodes CDR1 MNHEY and CDR2 SVGEGT. The CDR3 totals 14 residues. The CDR3: CASTRDRGSYEQYV. CDR3 coding DNA: TGTGCCAGCACCAGGGACAGGGGCTCCTACGAGCAGTACGTC.

Here the CDR3 DNA reads TGTGCCAGCAGTTTATTGGCCAGTAGCAATCAGCCCCAGCATTTT. Amino acids: CASSLLASSNQPQHF. The genes are TRBV27 and TRBJ1-5; no firm D call. V was trimmed by 1 base and J by 0 bases, leaving 7 bases between them. The germline gives CDR1 MNHEY, CDR2 SMNVEV (reference sequence). The CDR3 sequence is 15 residues long.

This clonotype has at least ten counts. The chain links TRBV24-1 to TRBJ2-1, with unresolved D. CDR3 length equals 11 residues. V was pared by 10 bases and J by 8 bases, with 11 bases between. The germline V gene encodes CDR1 KGHDR and CDR2 SFDVKD. In DNA, the CDR3 is TGTGCCACTCAGCAAGCCTATGAGCAGTTCTTC. It is translated as CATQQAYEQFF.

This clonotype was seen a few times. The rearrangement uses TRBV25-1 and TRBJ1-1, with 7 bases aligning to TRBD1. The CDR3 covers 14 residues. CDR1 and CDR2 (germline): MGHDK, SYGVNS. The J segment lost 4 bases and the V segment lost 3 bases, leaving 5 bases of the junction unmatched. CDR3 in DNA: TGTGCCAGCAGTGACCCCGGGACAGTCACTGAAGCTTTCTTT. Amino acids: CASSDPGTVTEAFF.

This chain links TRBV24-1 with TRBJ2-3, with D perhaps TRBD1 (6 bases). Trimming left V 6 bases short and J 6 bases short, with 21 bases between. Germline loops: CDR1 KGHDR, CDR2 SFDVKD. This CDR3 is 16 amino acids long. The CDR3 DNA follows: TGTGCCACCAGTCTACGGGGACATCAATCCCGGGATACGCAGTATTTT. Its translation: CATSLRGHQSRDTQYF.

This clonotype appeared many times. This rearrangement joins TRBV20-1 to TRBJ1-5; D is undetermined. V was trimmed by 1 base and J by 6 bases, leaving 10 bases between them. CDR3 length: 13 residues. Per germline, CDR1 DFQATT and CDR2 SNEGSKA (reference sequence). CDR3 residues: CSARGASGQPQHF. CDR3 in DNA: TGCAGTGCTAGAGGAGCTTCGGGTCAGCCCCAGCATTTT.

This clonotype was counted only a few times. The gene calls are TRBV12-3 or TRBV12-4 and TRBJ2-3; TRBD2 is a possible D gene (6 bases). This CDR3 spans 17 amino acids. Trimming cost V 5 bases and J 6 bases, with 24 bases left between them. CDR3 in amino acids: CASSTLHLARGDDTQYF. CDR3 nucleotides: TGTGCCAGCAGTACATTGCACCTAGCGAGAGGCGATGATACGCAGTATTTT.

V and J are TRBV29-1 and TRBJ2-2; 7 nucleotides line up with TRBD2. The CDR3 is made up of 15 amino acids. Germline loops: CDR1 SQVTM, CDR2 ANQGSEA. Trimming took 4 bases from V and 1 from J; bases not matched to a gene: 6. CDR3 sequence reads: CSVVRVAGNTGELFF. The CDR3 DNA is TGCAGCGTTGTCAGGGTAGCGGGGAACACCGGGGAGCTGTTTTTT.

The genes are TRBV25-1 and TRBJ1-1; 8 bases fit TRBD1. CDR3 size: 14 residues. CDR1 MGHDK and CDR2 SYGVNS come from the germline V gene. V gave up 2 bases and J gave up 6 bases; unmatched junction bases: 5. This chain's CDR3 is CASSEPDRGAEAFF. CDR3 DNA sequence: TGTGCCAGCAGTGAACCCGACAGGGGCGCTGAAGCTTTCTTT.

The V call is TRBV11-1, the J call TRBJ2-6; TRBD2 agrees at 15 bases. The ends lost 4 bases at V and 5 bases at J; junction bases unmatched: 9. This CDR3 is 19 amino acids long. Germline CDR1 and CDR2: SGHAT and FQDESV (reference sequence). DNA of the CDR3: TGTGCCAGCAGCTCTCAGGGACTAGCGGGGGGATCTTGGGCCAACGTCCTGACTTTC. Amino acids: CASSSQGLAGGSWANVLTF.

The table lists this clonotype with a few counts. This CDR3 is CASSPAGGPGGTQYF. CDR3 coding DNA: TGTGCCAGCAGCCCAGCGGGGGGGCCGGGAGGAACCCAGTACTTC. The chain combines TRBV5-4 with TRBJ2-5, with 10 bases aligning to TRBD2. J was trimmed by 8 bases and V by 4 bases; bases with no gene match: 11. Germline assignment: CDR1 SGHNT and CDR2 YYREEE (reference sequence). The CDR3 has 15 residues.

This clonotype was seen a handful of times. V and J are TRBV7-8 and TRBJ1-6, with D possibly being TRBD1 (5 bases). CDR1 is SGHVS, CDR2 FQNEAQ, per germline. CDR3 length: 18 residues. Trimming shortened V by 5 bases and J by 5 bases, and 22 bases separated the two germline ends. The CDR3 loop is CASSPSRGFGIDNSPLHF. The CDR3 coding sequence is TGTGCCAGCAGCCCTAGTCGGGGGTTTGGGATCGATAATTCACCCCTCCACTTT.

The rearrangement joins TRBV28 to TRBJ1-2; maybe TRBD1 (5 bases). The CDR3 is 17 amino acids. CDR1 is MDHEN and CDR2 is SYDVKM in the germline V gene. V was pared by 4 bases and J by 1 base, with 19 bases between. This CDR3 reads CASSSPGDWDGNYGYTF. In DNA, the CDR3 is TGTGCCAGCAGTTCCCCCGGGGACTGGGACGGTAACTATGGCTACACCTTC.

V gene TRBV4-1 combines with J gene TRBJ2-4, with D uncertain. This CDR3 region has 14 residues. The V and J ends lost 3 bases and 0 bases respectively, with 6 bases between them. Germline-derived CDR1 and CDR2 are MGHRA and YSYEKL. The CDR3 DNA reads TGCGCCAGCAGCCAGAACCTAGCCAAAAACATTCAGTACTTC. Translating gives CASSQNLAKNIQYF.

There are a few counts of this clonotype. The chain couples TRBV4-1 to TRBJ1-2; D is uncertain. Germline V gene lookup returns CDR1 MGHRA and CDR2 YSYEKL. The CDR3 extends over 14 amino acids. The germline V and J ends were trimmed by 5 bases and 0 bases, with 10 bases remaining between them. The CDR3 is CASSNDITNYGYTF. CDR3 sequence (DNA): TGCGCCAGCAGCAACGACATCACTAACTATGGCTACACCTTC.

This clonotype was counted ten times or more. This chain joins TRBV7-3 and TRBJ2-7, with 7 bases aligning to TRBD1. The CDR3 runs to 14 residues. J was trimmed by 3 bases and V by 5 bases; bases with no gene match: 7. CDR1 is SGHTA and CDR2 is FQGTGA in the germline V gene. CDR3 DNA: TGTGCCAGCAGCCCAGGGGACAGCCTCTACGAGCAGTACTTC. Translating gives CASSPGDSLYEQYF.

This clonotype was seen a few times. The chain combines TRBV7-7 with TRBJ2-5; D not certain. V dropped 1 base and J dropped 4 bases, with 7 bases sitting between them. The CDR3 is made up of 13 amino acids. Germline CDR1 reads SSHAT; CDR2 reads FNYEAQ (reference sequence). CDR3 region: CASSLGVIETQYF. The CDR3 coding sequence is TGTGCCAGCAGCTTAGGGGTAATAGAGACCCAGTACTTC.

There are a few counts of this clonotype. The chain couples TRBV20-1 to TRBJ2-7; a weak D match, TRBD2 (5 bases). V shed 8 bases and J shed 0 bases, with 20 bases lying between them. The CDR3 length is 15 residues. Germline-derived CDR1 and CDR2 are DFQATT and SNEGSKA (reference sequence). This CDR3 reads CSPRWRTESSYEQYV. CDR3 nucleotide sequence: TGCAGTCCGAGGTGGAGGACTGAAAGCTCCTACGAGCAGTACGTC.